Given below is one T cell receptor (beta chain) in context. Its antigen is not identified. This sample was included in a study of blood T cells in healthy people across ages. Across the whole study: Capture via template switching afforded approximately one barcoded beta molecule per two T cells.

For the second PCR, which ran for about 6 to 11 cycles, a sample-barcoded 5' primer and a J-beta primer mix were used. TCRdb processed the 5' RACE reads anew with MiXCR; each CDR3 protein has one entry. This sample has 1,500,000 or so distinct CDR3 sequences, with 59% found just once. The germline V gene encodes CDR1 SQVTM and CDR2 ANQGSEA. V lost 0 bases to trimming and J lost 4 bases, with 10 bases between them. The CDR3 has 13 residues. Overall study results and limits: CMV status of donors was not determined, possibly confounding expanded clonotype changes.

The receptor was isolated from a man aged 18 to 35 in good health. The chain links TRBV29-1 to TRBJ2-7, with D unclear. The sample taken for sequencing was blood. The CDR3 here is CSVEDMEGYEQYF. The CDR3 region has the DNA TGCAGCGTTGAAGATATGGAAGGGTACGAGCAGTACTTC.